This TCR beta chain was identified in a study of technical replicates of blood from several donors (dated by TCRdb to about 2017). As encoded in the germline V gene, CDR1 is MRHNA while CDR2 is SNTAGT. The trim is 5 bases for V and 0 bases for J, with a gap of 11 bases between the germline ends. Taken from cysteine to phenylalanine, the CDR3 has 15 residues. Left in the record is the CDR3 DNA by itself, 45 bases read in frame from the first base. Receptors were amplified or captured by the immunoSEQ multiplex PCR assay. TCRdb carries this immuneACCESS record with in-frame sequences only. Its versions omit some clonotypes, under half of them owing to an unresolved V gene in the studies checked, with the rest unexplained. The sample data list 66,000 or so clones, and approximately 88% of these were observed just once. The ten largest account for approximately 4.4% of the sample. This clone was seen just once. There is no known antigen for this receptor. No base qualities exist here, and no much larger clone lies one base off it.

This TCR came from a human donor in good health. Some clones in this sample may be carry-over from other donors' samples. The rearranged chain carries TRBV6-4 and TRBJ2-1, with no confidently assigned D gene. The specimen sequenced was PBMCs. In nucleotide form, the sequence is TGTGCCAGCAGTCAAAGCGAGAGCTCCTACAATGAGCAGTTCTTC. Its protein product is CASSQSESSYNEQFF.